This is a list of T cell receptor beta chains from one sample in a study of cytomegalovirus exposure and HLA in healthy donors. Data came from immunoSEQ multiplex PCR; TCRdb stores just in-frame clones and leaves some out. Of some 220,000 clones listed, roughly 89% are singletons. The sequenced sample was PBMCs. These receptors all come from a woman aged 18-29 years in good health and CMV-seronegative. The conserved cysteine and the conserved F or W are not part of the CDR3 here. Each record gives: V gene, J gene, D gene, CDR3 length, CDR3 protein. D genes are given only for firm matches.

V: TRBV7-9; J: TRBJ2-7; D: -; length: 13; CDR3: ASSLNRSPTYEQY
V: TRBV28; J: TRBJ2-7; D: -; length: 15; CDR3: ASSSLASEGADNEQY
V: TRBV7-2; J: TRBJ1-3; D: -; length: 14; CDR3: ASSPRRGASGNTIY
V: TRBV6-1; J: TRBJ1-2; D: -; length: 12; CDR3: ASSDFARVYGYT
V: TRBV4-3; J: TRBJ2-7; D: -; length: 13; CDR3: ASSPDLAVPYEQY
V: TRBV4-1; J: TRBJ2-7; D: -; length: 12; CDR3: ASSTDSATYEQY
V: TRBV2; J: TRBJ2-4; D: -; length: 11; CDR3: ASSGGAKNIQY
V: TRBV25-1; J: TRBJ2-5; D: -; length: 11; CDR3: ASRDEGGETQY
V: TRBV13; J: TRBJ1-1; D: -; length: 14; CDR3: ASSLATGSMNTEAF
V: TRBV19; J: TRBJ2-5; D: -; length: 12; CDR3: ASSIISSPETQY
V: TRBV18; J: TRBJ1-2; D: TRBD1; length: 14; CDR3: PSVELGGGAMSGYT
V: TRBV5-1; J: TRBJ2-3; D: -; length: 12; CDR3: ASTLTRYADTQY
V: TRBV6-5; J: TRBJ2-1; D: TRBD2; length: 12; CDR3: ASSSSGADNEQF
V: TRBV14; J: TRBJ2-1; D: TRBD2; length: 14; CDR3: ASSQDSLAGAFEQF
V: TRBV2; J: TRBJ2-7; D: TRBD1; length: 13; CDR3: ASSEGQGVNYEQY
V: TRBV6-5; J: TRBJ1-2; D: -; length: 13; CDR3: ASSYSLSGNYGYT
V: TRBV4-1; J: TRBJ2-7; D: -; length: 14; CDR3: ASSQVGGGRSYEQY
V: TRBV11-3; J: TRBJ2-7; D: -; length: 10; CDR3: ASSQGGYEQY
V: TRBV7-9; J: TRBJ1-2; D: -; length: 13; CDR3: ASSLVGSGATGYT
V: TRBV7-6; J: TRBJ2-3; D: TRBD2; length: 14; CDR3: ASSLSSGRSTDTQY
V: TRBV30; J: TRBJ2-2; D: -; length: 13; CDR3: AWSTPGLGHGELF
V: TRBV10-3; J: TRBJ1-2; D: -; length: 12; CDR3: AISESTGLAGYT
V: TRBV21-1; J: TRBJ1-1; D: -; length: 14; CDR3: ASSSRDRDMNTEAF
V: TRBV11-2; J: TRBJ1-6; D: -; length: 13; CDR3: ASSLQSDMNSPLH
V: TRBV11-3; J: TRBJ1-1; D: TRBD1; length: 12; CDR3: ASSAGTAGGEAF
V: TRBV19; J: TRBJ1-3; D: -; length: 11; CDR3: ASSLSYGNTIY
V: TRBV27; J: TRBJ1-2; D: -; length: 12; CDR3: ASRSGVLNYGYT
V: TRBV6-5; J: TRBJ1-1; D: -; length: 10; CDR3: ASSYGGGKAF
V: TRBV5-1; J: TRBJ1-2; D: TRBD1; length: 12; CDR3: ASSYIDRGRGYT
V: TRBV9; J: TRBJ2-5; D: TRBD2; length: 15; CDR3: ASSFGGGPGVKETQY
V: TRBV13; J: TRBJ2-1; D: TRBD2; length: 14; CDR3: ASSSSGSPSYNEQF
V: TRBV6-6; J: TRBJ2-3; D: TRBD1; length: 12; CDR3: ASRQGGSTDTQY
V: TRBV4-3; J: TRBJ2-3; D: -; length: 13; CDR3: ASSPMGLLGDTQY
V: TRBV7-3; J: TRBJ2-1; D: -; length: 11; CDR3: ASSLITSGEQF
V: TRBV11-3; J: TRBJ1-1; D: TRBD1; length: 12; CDR3: ASSPPDRVTEAF
V: TRBV19; J: TRBJ1-3; D: -; length: 13; CDR3: ASASDDSSGNTIY
V: TRBV5-5; J: TRBJ2-2; D: -; length: 13; CDR3: ASSPILGITGELF
V: TRBV2; J: TRBJ1-1; D: TRBD1; length: 15; CDR3: ASSVGQGGLVNTEAF
V: TRBV5-1; J: TRBJ2-1; D: TRBD2; length: 15; CDR3: ASSPGTSGGLYNEQF
V: TRBV2; J: TRBJ1-1; D: -; length: 11; CDR3: ASSEAGSTEAF
V: TRBV4-3; J: TRBJ2-7; D: TRBD1; length: 14; CDR3: ASSQDRPQGMDEQY
V: TRBV4-2; J: TRBJ2-1; D: TRBD2; length: 14; CDR3: ASTQVAGGPYNEQF
V: TRBV2; J: TRBJ1-2; D: TRBD1; length: 13; CDR3: ASRRGQTRNYGYT
V: TRBV7-6; J: TRBJ2-2; D: TRBD2; length: 14; CDR3: ASSLVAGGRGGELF
V: TRBV6-5; J: TRBJ1-1; D: -; length: 12; CDR3: ASSSRGGSTEAF
V: TRBV4-2; J: TRBJ2-7; D: -; length: 13; CDR3: ASSPLMAGTYEQY
V: TRBV7-3; J: TRBJ2-7; D: TRBD2; length: 13; CDR3: ASSILAGDTYEQY
V: TRBV27; J: TRBJ1-1; D: -; length: 12; CDR3: ASSFGMMNTEAF
V: TRBV6-6; J: TRBJ1-3; D: -; length: 13; CDR3: ASSYGRSSGNTIY
V: TRBV19; J: TRBJ1-5; D: TRBD1; length: 13; CDR3: ASTKQGARSQPQH
V: TRBV21-1; J: TRBJ2-7; D: -; length: 13; CDR3: ASSNRTSPSPPQY
V: TRBV29-1; J: TRBJ2-3; D: TRBD2; length: 14; CDR3: SVVPFLAGTTDTQY
V: TRBV6-5; J: TRBJ1-2; D: -; length: 9; CDR3: ASSSGGGYT
V: TRBV9; J: TRBJ1-1; D: TRBD1; length: 13; CDR3: ASRQGGAENTEAF
V: TRBV11-1; J: TRBJ2-1; D: TRBD2; length: 15; CDR3: ASSSSGLAGLYNEQF
V: TRBV29-1; J: TRBJ2-1; D: -; length: 9; CDR3: SVASYNEQF
V: TRBV19; J: TRBJ1-1; D: TRBD1; length: 13; CDR3: ASSITGTGVAEAF